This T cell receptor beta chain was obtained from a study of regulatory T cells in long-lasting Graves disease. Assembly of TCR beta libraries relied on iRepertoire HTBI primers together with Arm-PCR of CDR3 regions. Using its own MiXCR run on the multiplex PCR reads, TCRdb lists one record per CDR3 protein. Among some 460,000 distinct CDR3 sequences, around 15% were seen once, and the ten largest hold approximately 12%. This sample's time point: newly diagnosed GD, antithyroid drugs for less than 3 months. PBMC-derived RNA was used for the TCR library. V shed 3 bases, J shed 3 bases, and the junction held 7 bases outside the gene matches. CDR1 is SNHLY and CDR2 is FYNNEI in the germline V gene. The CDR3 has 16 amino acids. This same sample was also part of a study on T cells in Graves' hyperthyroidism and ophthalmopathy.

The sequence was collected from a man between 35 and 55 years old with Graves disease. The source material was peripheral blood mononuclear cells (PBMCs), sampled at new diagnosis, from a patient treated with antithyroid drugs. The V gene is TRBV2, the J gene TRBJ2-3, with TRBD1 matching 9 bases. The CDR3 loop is CASSDLETGGTDTQYF. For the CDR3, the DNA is TGTGCCAGCAGTGATTTGGAGACAGGGGGTACAGATACGCAGTATTTT.